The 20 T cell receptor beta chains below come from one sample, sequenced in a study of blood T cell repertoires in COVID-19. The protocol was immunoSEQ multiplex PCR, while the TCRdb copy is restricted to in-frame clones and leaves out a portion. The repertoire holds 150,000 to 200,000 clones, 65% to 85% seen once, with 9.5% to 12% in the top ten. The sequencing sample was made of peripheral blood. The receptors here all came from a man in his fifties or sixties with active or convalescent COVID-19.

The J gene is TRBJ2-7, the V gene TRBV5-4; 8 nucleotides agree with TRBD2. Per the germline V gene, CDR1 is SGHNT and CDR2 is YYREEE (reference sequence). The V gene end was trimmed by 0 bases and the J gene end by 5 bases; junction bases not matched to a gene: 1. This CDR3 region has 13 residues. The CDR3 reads CASSLAGGNEQYF. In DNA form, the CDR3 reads TGTGCCAGCAGCTTGGCGGGGGGGAACGAGCAGTACTTC.

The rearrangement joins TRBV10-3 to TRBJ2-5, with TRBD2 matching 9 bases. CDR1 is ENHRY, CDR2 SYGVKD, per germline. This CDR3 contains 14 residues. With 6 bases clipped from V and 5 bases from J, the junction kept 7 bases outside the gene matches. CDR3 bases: TGTGCCATCAGCGCTAGCGGGATCGGGGAGACCCAGTACTTC. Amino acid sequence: CAISASGIGETQYF.

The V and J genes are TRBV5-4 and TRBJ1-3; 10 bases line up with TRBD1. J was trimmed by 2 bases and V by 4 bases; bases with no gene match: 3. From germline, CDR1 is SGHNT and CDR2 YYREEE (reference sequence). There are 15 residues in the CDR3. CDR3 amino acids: CASSRGTGAGNTIYF. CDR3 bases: TGTGCCAGCAGCAGAGGGACAGGGGCTGGAAACACCATATATTTT.

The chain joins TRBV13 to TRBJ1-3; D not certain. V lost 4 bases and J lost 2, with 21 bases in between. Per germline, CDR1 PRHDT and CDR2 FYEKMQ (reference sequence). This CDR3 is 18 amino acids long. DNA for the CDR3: TGTGCCAGCAGCTCTACCCATGACCGGGTTCTTACTGGAAACACCATATATTTT. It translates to CASSSTHDRVLTGNTIYF.

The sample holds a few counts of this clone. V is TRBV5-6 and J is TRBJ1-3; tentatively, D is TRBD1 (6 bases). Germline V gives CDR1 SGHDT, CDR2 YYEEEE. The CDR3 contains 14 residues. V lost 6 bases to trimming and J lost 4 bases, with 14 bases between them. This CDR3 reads CASNKQGTGNTIYF. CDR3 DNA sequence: TGTGCCAGCAACAAACAGGGTACGGGAAACACCATATATTTT.

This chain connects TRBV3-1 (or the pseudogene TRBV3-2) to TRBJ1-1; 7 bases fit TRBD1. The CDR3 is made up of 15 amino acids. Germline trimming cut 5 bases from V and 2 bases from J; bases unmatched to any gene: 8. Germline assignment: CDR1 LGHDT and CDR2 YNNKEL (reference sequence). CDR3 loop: CASSSREGANTEAFF. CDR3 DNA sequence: TGTGCCAGCAGCTCCCGGGAGGGGGCAAACACTGAAGCTTTCTTT.

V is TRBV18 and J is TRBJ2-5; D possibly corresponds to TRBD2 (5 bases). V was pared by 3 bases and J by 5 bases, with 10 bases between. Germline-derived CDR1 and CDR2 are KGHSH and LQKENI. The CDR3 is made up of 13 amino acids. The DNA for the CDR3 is TGTGCCAGCTCACCCTCGAGGGCCGAGACCCAGTACTTC. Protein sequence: CASSPSRAETQYF.

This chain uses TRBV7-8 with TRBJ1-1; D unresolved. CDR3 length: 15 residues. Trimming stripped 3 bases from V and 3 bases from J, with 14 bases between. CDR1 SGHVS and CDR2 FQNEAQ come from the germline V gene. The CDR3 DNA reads TGTGCCAGCAGCTTGGCGACCCACCAGGACACTGAAGCTTTCTTT. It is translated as CASSLATHQDTEAFF.

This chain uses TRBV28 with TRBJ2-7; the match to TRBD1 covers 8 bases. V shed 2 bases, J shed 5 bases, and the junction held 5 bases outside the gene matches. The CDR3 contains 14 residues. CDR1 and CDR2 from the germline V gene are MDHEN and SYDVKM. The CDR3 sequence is CASSLRQGAHEQYF. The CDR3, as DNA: TGTGCCAGCAGTTTAAGGCAGGGGGCCCACGAGCAGTACTTC.

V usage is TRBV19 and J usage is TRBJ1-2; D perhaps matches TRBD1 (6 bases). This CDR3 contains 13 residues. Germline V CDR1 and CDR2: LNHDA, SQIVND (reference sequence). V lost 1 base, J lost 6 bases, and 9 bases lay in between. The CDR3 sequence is CASSIGTEDGYTF. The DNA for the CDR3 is TGTGCCAGTAGTATAGGGACAGAAGATGGCTACACCTTC.

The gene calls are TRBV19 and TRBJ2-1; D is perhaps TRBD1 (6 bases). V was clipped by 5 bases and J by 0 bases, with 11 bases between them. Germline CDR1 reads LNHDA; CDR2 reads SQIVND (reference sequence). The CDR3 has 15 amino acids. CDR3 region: CASSGQRSSYNEQFF. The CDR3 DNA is TGTGCCAGTAGTGGACAGAGGAGCTCCTACAATGAGCAGTTCTTC.

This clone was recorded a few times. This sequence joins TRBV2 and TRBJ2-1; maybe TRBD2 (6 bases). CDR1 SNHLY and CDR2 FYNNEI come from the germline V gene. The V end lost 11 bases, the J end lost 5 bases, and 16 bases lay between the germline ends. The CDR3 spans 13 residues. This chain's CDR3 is CAGGLDTNNEQFF. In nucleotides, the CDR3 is TGTGCCGGGGGACTGGATACGAACAATGAGCAGTTCTTC.

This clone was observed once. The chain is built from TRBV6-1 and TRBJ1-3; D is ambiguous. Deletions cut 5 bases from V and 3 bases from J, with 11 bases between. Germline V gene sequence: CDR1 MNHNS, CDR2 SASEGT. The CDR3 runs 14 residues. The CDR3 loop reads CASSPRGGGNTIYF. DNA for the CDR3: TGTGCCAGCAGTCCCCGAGGAGGTGGAAACACCATATATTTT.

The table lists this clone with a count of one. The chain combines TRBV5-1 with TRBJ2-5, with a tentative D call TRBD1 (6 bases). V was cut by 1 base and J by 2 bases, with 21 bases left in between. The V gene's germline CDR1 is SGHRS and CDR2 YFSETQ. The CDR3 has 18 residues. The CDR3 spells CASSLLSSNRVSQETQYF. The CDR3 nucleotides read TGCGCCAGCAGCTTGTTGAGCTCAAACAGGGTTTCACAAGAGACCCAGTACTTC.

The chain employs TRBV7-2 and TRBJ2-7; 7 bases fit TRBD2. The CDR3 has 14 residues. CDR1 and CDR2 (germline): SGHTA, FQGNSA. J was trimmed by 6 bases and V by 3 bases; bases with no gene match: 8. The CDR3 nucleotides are TGTGCCAGCAGCTTGGGGGGGAGGGCCAGCGAGCAGTACTTC. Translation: CASSLGGRASEQYF.

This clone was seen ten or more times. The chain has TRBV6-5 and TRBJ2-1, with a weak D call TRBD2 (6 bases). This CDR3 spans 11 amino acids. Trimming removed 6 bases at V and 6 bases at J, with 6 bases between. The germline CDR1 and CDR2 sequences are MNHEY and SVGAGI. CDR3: CASRGGNEQFF. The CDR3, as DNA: TGTGCCAGCAGGGGAGGCAATGAGCAGTTCTTC.

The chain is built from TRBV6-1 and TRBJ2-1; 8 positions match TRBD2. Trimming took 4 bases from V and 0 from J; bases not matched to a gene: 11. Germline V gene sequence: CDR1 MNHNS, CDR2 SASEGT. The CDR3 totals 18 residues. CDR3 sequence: CASSVLAGNSGSYNEQFF. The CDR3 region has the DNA TGTGCCAGCAGTGTGCTAGCGGGCAACTCTGGCTCCTACAATGAGCAGTTCTTC.

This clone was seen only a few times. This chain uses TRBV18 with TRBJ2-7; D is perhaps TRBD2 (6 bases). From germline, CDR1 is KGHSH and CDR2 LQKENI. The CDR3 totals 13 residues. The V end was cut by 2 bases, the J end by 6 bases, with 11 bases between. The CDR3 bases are TGTGCCAGCTCACCAGAACGAGCGGGCGAGCAGTACTTC. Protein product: CASSPERAGEQYF.

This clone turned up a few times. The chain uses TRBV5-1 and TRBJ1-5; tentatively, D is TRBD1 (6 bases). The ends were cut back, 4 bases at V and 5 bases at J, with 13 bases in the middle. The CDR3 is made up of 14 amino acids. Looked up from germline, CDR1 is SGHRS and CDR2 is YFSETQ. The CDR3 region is CASSPDSQYQPQHF. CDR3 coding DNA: TGCGCCAGCAGCCCGGACAGCCAGTATCAGCCCCAGCATTTT.

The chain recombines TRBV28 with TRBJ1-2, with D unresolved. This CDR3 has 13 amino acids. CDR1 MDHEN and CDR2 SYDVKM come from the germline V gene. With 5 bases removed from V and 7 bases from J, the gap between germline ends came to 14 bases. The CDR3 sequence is CASSPPGIGGYTF. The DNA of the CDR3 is TGTGCCAGCAGTCCGCCGGGGATTGGTGGCTACACCTTC.